This T cell receptor (beta chain) was captured by sequencing in a study of blood T cell repertoires in COVID-19 (dated by TCRdb to 2018 to 2020). About the investigation overall: The collaborator samples originated in the United States, Italy and Spain and spanned the acute and convalescent phases of COVID-19. The prospective study material was composed of cDNA or gDNA derived from T cells, B-cell-depleted T cells, or PBMCs. Deeply sampled blood TCRbeta repertoires from subjects exposed to, actively infected with, or recovered from COVID-19 were included in the dataset. A freely available public database, intended as a resource for researchers studying the immune response to SARS-CoV-2, is where the repertoires were released. The samples were drawn from two sources: the first 160 participants of the ongoing ImmuneRACE study, and some 1,300 subjects contributed by 6 global collaborators. A de-identified subject ID, COVID-19 status, age in years and sex were almost always included in the sample metadata. HLA class I and class II types, where available, came from metadata supplied by the sample provider rather than from assay-based typing. Points the paper makes about the study in general: The amount of clinical and demographic metadata varied by source and participant and was provided uncurated.

Collaborating institutions collected whole blood in K2EDTA tubes following their own protocols. Collaborator samples were shipped for TCRbeta analysis as frozen whole blood, isolated PBMCs, or DNA extracted from either sample type. Notes on this clone: Its antigen is currently not known. Base-call qualities are not available, and no considerably larger clone is one nucleotide away.

TCRbeta CDR3 regions were amplified from genomic DNA using the immunoSEQ Assay, a bias-controlled multiplex PCR. Concerning the study's data processing: The number of nucleated cells in each sample was estimated by amplification of reference gene primers within the assay. Sequence reads were collapsed and filtered to measure the absolute abundance of every unique TCRbeta CDR3 rearrangement. Productive Simpson clonality was computed per sample as the square root of Simpson's diversity index over productive rearrangements. The source is immuneACCESS, and TCRdb retained only in-frame sequences with V and J called. Part of the clones is not carried over; for the studies checked, unresolved V genes explain less than half of this, and the remainder is unexplained. The V and J calls and clone size come from that table; D and trimming were worked out from the DNA. This sample is represented by about 210,000 clones; 65% to 85% of them were singletons. The ten largest clones take up 2.5% to 3% of the sample.

From the cysteine through the phenylalanine, the CDR3 covers 10 amino acids. Only the CDR3 region is kept as DNA, spanning 30 bases read in frame from base 1. The junction shows trimming of 11 bases on V and 8 bases on J, plus 9 bases between the germline ends. The germline V gene supplies CDR1 MDHEN and CDR2 SYDVKM. The sequence came from a man in his fifties with active or convalescent COVID-19. Sequencing used peripheral blood. The chain joins TRBV28 to TRBJ1-4; the D gene remains uncertain. This receptor has the CDR3 CAAGREKLFF. The DNA sequence follows: TGTGCCGCCGGGAGGGAAAAACTGTTTTTT.